The clone carrying this T cell receptor (beta chain) came up many times. What it binds is not known. This sample was included in a study of blood T cells in healthy people across ages. Study summary: About one barcoded beta molecule per two T cells was captured by template switching.

PCR was performed a second time for about 7 to 12 cycles using a sample-barcoded 5' primer and a J-beta primer mix. One entry per CDR3 protein results from TCRdb running MiXCR on the 5' RACE reads. The table includes hundreds of thousands of distinct CDR3 sequences, approximately 30% detected once. Overall study findings and caveats: Per million T cells, TCR beta diversity dropped roughly linearly as age increased. The donors' CMV status was not determined, possibly confounding changes in expanded clonotypes.

Total RNA was extracted at no less than 6 micrograms per sample. The sequencing input was blood. This TCR came from a woman over 75 in good health.

CDR3 residues: CASKSPRGLNEKLFF. The CDR3 nucleotides read TGTGCCAGCAAGTCCCCTCGTGGGCTTAATGAAAAACTGTTTTTT. This chain links TRBV6-5 with TRBJ1-4; D uncertain. This CDR3 is built from 15 residues. V lost 7 bases and J lost 4, with 16 bases in between. Germline loops: CDR1 MNHEY, CDR2 SVGAGI.